These 32 T cell receptor beta chains came from one sample sequenced in a study of T cells after yellow fever vaccination. TCRdb re-derived calls from the 5' RACE reads in MiXCR, one entry per CDR3 protein. The profile shows hundreds of thousands of distinct CDR3 sequences, 9% to 15% of them singletons. Sequencing was performed on PBMCs, taken on the day of the yellow fever booster vaccination. The receptors were sampled from a man younger than 45 who received the YFV17D yellow fever vaccine.

This clonotype showed up just a few times. This chain joins TRBV10-3 and TRBJ2-7, with unresolved D. The germline CDR1 and CDR2 sequences are ENHRY and SYGVKD. Trimming shortened V by 5 bases and J by 3 bases, and 11 bases separated the two germline ends. This CDR3 contains 13 residues. The CDR3 here is CAISRQMNYEQYF. Written as DNA, the CDR3 is TGTGCCATCAGTAGGCAAATGAACTACGAGCAGTACTTC.

This clonotype was seen more than once but under ten times. The J gene is TRBJ1-1, the V gene TRBV12-3 or TRBV12-4; tentative D call: TRBD1 (5 bases). This CDR3 is built from 14 residues. Trimming stripped 3 bases from V and 3 bases from J, with 11 bases between. In DNA form, the CDR3 reads TGTGCCAGCAGTTTTCTAGGGACGGACACTGAAGCTTTCTTT. As protein: CASSFLGTDTEAFF.

This chain uses TRBV12-3 or TRBV12-4 with TRBJ1-1; the D is unclear. The CDR3 is 13 residues long. Trimming stripped 4 bases from V and 0 bases from J, with 6 bases between. The DNA for the CDR3 is TGTGCCAGCAGTTCAGAGTTGAACACTGAAGCTTTCTTT. This codes for CASSSELNTEAFF.

CDR3 DNA sequence: TGCAGCGTACACCTTTCCTACGAGCAGTACTTC. As protein: CSVHLSYEQYF. The chain joins TRBV29-1 to TRBJ2-7; D not certain. Trimming pared 6 bases from V and 1 base from J, leaving 7 bases between. The germline gives CDR1 SQVTM, CDR2 ANQGSEA. CDR3 size: 11 residues.

CDR3 sequence: CASSPSVAETQYF. The CDR3 region has the DNA TGTGCCAGCTCACCTAGCGTCGCGGAGACCCAGTACTTC. The V and J genes are TRBV18 and TRBJ2-5; TRBD2 is a possible D gene (5 bases). This CDR3 spans 13 amino acids. Trimming removed 3 bases at V and 5 bases at J, with 10 bases between. The germline V gene has CDR1 KGHSH and CDR2 LQKENI. The whole variable domain, filled in from reference TRBV18 and TRBJ2-5, reads NAGVMQNPRHLVRRRGQEARLRCSPMKGHSHVYWYRQLPEEGLKFMVYLQKENIIDESGMPKERFSAEFPKEGPSILRIQQVVRGDSAAYFCASSPSVAETQYFGPGTRLLVL.

V usage is TRBV7-8 and J usage is TRBJ2-1, with D perhaps assigned TRBD1 or TRBD2 (5 bases each). Per germline, CDR1 SGHVS and CDR2 FQNEAQ. V lost 6 bases and J lost 5, with 17 bases in between. This CDR3 has 15 amino acids. The CDR3 nucleotides are TGTGCCAGCAGATTGTTGGTGGGGACCCACAATGAGCAGTTCTTC. Translated, it gives CASRLLVGTHNEQFF.

This chain connects TRBV20-1 to TRBJ2-3; 10 nucleotides match TRBD2. Germline V gene sequence: CDR1 DFQATT, CDR2 SNEGSKA (reference sequence). The CDR3 totals 15 residues. V dropped 2 bases and J dropped 7; count of bases not matched to a gene: 9. The CDR3 coding sequence is TGCAGTGCTAGAACCCATAGCGGGAGGTACAATACGCAGTATTTT. Translating gives CSARTHSGRYNTQYF.

The chain has TRBV10-3 and TRBJ2-1, with D possibly matching TRBD1 (5 bases). V was shortened by 3 bases and J by 13 bases, with 19 bases between the two germline ends. Germline CDR1 reads ENHRY; CDR2 reads SYGVKD. The CDR3 runs to 14 residues. CDR3 nucleotide sequence: TGTGCCATCAGTGATGGGGCGGACGCTTGGGCTCAGTTCTTC. Its translation is CAISDGADAWAQFF.

The CDR3 is CASSQEGWVGAFF. DNA for the CDR3: TGTGCCAGCAGCCAAGAAGGCTGGGTCGGTGCTTTCTTT. The chain carries TRBV14 and TRBJ1-1; D not certain. The CDR3 runs to 13 residues. The germline V gene encodes CDR1 SGHDN and CDR2 FVKESK. The ends were cut back, 0 bases at V and 11 bases at J, with 13 bases in the middle.

The chain combines TRBV9 with TRBJ2-1; maybe TRBD2 (6 bases). CDR3 length equals 16 residues. The germline CDR1 and CDR2 sequences are SGDLS and YYNGEE. Trimming pared 0 bases from V and 1 base from J, leaving 11 bases between. CDR3 DNA sequence: TGTGCCAGCAGCGTAGGGAGGGAAGTGTCCTACAATGAGCAGTTCTTC. Residues: CASSVGREVSYNEQFF.

The chain links TRBV7-8 to TRBJ2-3; TRBD2 matches 13 bases. The CDR3 length is 15 residues. The V gene's germline CDR1 is SGHVS and CDR2 FQNEAQ. The ends lost 4 bases at V and 4 bases at J; junction bases unmatched: 2. CDR3: CASSWTSGSPDTQYF. The CDR3 DNA follows: TGTGCCAGCAGCTGGACTAGCGGGAGTCCAGATACGCAGTATTTT.

This chain links TRBV12-3 or TRBV12-4 with TRBJ2-7; D not resolved. V lost 2 bases, J lost 5 bases, and 10 bases lay in between. The CDR3 is 13 amino acids. Here the CDR3 reads CASSLSGQNEQYF. The CDR3 DNA sequence: TGTGCCAGCAGTTTATCTGGGCAAAACGAGCAGTACTTC.

A few counts support this clonotype. The chain is built from TRBV6-2 or TRBV6-3 and TRBJ2-1; TRBD2 is a possible D gene (5 bases). The CDR3 totals 14 residues. Germline V gives CDR1 MNHEY, CDR2 SVGEGT. V lost 6 bases, J lost 6 bases, and 15 bases lay in between. The CDR3 sequence: CASRILGAVNEQFF. The DNA for the CDR3 is TGTGCCAGCAGAATCTTAGGAGCGGTCAATGAGCAGTTCTTC.

This clonotype was detected ten times or more. CDR3 nucleotide sequence: TGCGCCAGCAGCTTGGGGCGGAGCACAGATACGCAGTATTTT. Translation gives CASSLGRSTDTQYF. This chain joins TRBV5-1 and TRBJ2-3; unclear D gene. From germline, CDR1 is SGHRS and CDR2 YFSETQ. V was trimmed by 0 bases and J by 0 bases, leaving 5 bases between them. The CDR3 contains 14 residues.

This clonotype was found a few times. An end of the junction differs from the germline gene, which may be a read error. The V call is TRBV19, the J call TRBJ2-2; 12 nucleotides line up with TRBD2. The V gene's germline CDR1 is LNHDA and CDR2 SQIVND (reference sequence). The CDR3 runs 16 residues. In DNA, the CDR3 is TGTGCCAGTAGAGCACCGGGACTAGCGGGCACCCGGGAGCTGTTTTTT. This sequence encodes CASRAPGLAGTRELFF.

J is TRBJ2-1 and V is TRBV18; the match to TRBD2 covers 11 bases. Germline V gives CDR1 KGHSH, CDR2 LQKENI. With V trimmed by 3 bases and J by 8 bases, 15 bases remained unmatched. This CDR3 has 18 amino acids. CDR3 sequence reads: CASSPPLAGDTPQHEQFF. In DNA, the CDR3 is TGTGCCAGCTCACCGCCACTAGCGGGAGATACCCCCCAGCATGAGCAGTTCTTC.

This clonotype showed up just a few times. The genes are TRBV19 and TRBJ1-5; D may be TRBD1 (5 bases). Per germline, CDR1 LNHDA and CDR2 SQIVND (reference sequence). The CDR3 loop spans 15 amino acids. V dropped 4 bases and J dropped 0 bases, with 10 bases sitting between them. The CDR3 DNA reads TGTGCCAGTAGTACCGACAGCGATAGCAATCAGCCCCAGCATTTT. This gives the protein CASSTDSDSNQPQHF.

This clonotype came up many times. The chain recombines TRBV12-3 or TRBV12-4 with TRBJ2-3, with 11 positions matching TRBD2. CDR3 size: 19 residues. Trimming removed 3 bases from V and 5 bases from J; junction bases left unmatched: 16. The CDR3 coding sequence is TGTGCCAGCAGTTTTTCGTCCCTCTATAGCGGGAGGGCCGAAGATACGCAGTATTTT. It encodes CASSFSSLYSGRAEDTQYF.

This clonotype was recorded a few times. This rearrangement joins TRBV25-1 to TRBJ2-1; 7 positions agree with TRBD1. CDR3 length: 16 residues. The junction had 7 bases not matched to a gene; V was cut back by 4 bases and J by 1 base. CDR1 is MGHDK, CDR2 SYGVNS, per germline. CDR3 sequence: CASSAWDSKSYNEQFF. The CDR3 DNA follows: TGTGCCAGCAGTGCTTGGGACAGCAAATCCTACAATGAGCAGTTCTTC. Variable domain in full (rest from reference TRBV25-1 and TRBJ2-1): EADIYQTPRYLVIGTGKKITLECSQTMGHDKMYWYQQDPGMELHLIHYSYGVNSTEKGDLSSESTVSRIRTEHFPLTLESARPSHTSQYLCASSAWDSKSYNEQFFGPGTRLTVL.

This clonotype appeared a few times. The V and J genes are TRBV7-8 and TRBJ2-7; unclear D gene. Trimming took off 6 bases at V and 3 bases at J, with 9 bases between the two ends. This CDR3 comprises 12 residues. Germline V gene data show CDR1 as SGHVS and CDR2 as FQNEAQ. This CDR3 is CASRKDGYEQYF. The CDR3 region has the DNA TGTGCCAGCAGAAAGGACGGCTACGAGCAGTACTTC.

This clonotype has ten or more counts. J is TRBJ2-2 and V is TRBV7-8; D unclear. Trimming removed 4 bases at V and 8 bases at J, with 11 bases between. This CDR3 comprises 13 residues. Per germline, CDR1 SGHVS and CDR2 FQNEAQ. CDR3 amino acids: CASSSMPGGELFF. In DNA form, the CDR3 reads TGTGCCAGCAGCTCCATGCCCGGGGGGGAGCTGTTTTTT.

This clonotype was seen a handful of times. This chain links TRBV18 with TRBJ2-7; weak D call: TRBD2 (6 bases). Trimming cost V 1 base and J 6 bases, with 7 bases left between them. The V gene's germline CDR1 is KGHSH and CDR2 LQKENI. This CDR3 has 12 residues. CDR3 protein: CASSPRAGEQYF. For the CDR3, the DNA is TGTGCCAGCTCACCACGAGCGGGCGAGCAGTACTTC. The whole variable domain, remainder taken from reference TRBV18 and TRBJ2-7, is NAGVMQNPRHLVRRRGQEARLRCSPMKGHSHVYWYRQLPEEGLKFMVYLQKENIIDESGMPKERFSAEFPKEGPSILRIQQVVRGDSAAYFCASSPRAGEQYFGPGTRLTVT.

This chain uses TRBV14 with TRBJ1-6; 9 bases match TRBD1. Germline V CDR1 and CDR2: SGHDN, FVKESK. Germline trimming cut 5 bases from V and 7 bases from J; bases unmatched to any gene: 6. This CDR3 spans 15 amino acids. This CDR3 reads CASSALTGGNSPLHF. The CDR3 bases are TGTGCCAGCAGCGCCCTGACAGGGGGGAATTCACCCCTCCACTTT.

V gene TRBV6-5 combines with J gene TRBJ1-4, with a weak D call TRBD1 (5 bases). From germline, CDR1 is MNHEY and CDR2 SVGAGI. The germline V and J ends were trimmed by 2 bases and 3 bases, with 10 bases remaining between them. The CDR3 consists of 15 residues. CDR3 region: CASSYRGAANEKLFF. Here the CDR3 DNA reads TGTGCCAGCAGTTACAGAGGGGCGGCTAATGAAAAACTGTTTTTT.

The chain carries TRBV11-2 and TRBJ1-2; no firm D call. In germline, CDR1 is SGHAT, CDR2 FQNNGV. The CDR3 is made up of 13 amino acids. V gave up 5 bases and J gave up 5 bases, with 12 bases separating them. The CDR3 reads CASSHQPEYGYTF. The CDR3 region has the DNA TGTGCCAGCAGCCACCAACCGGAGTATGGCTACACCTTC.

This clonotype appeared a few times. V and J are TRBV10-3 and TRBJ2-5, with D unresolved. Germline V CDR1 and CDR2: ENHRY, SYGVKD. The CDR3 is 12 residues long. Trimming removed 6 bases from V and 0 bases from J, with 5 bases in between. This CDR3 reads CAISPDQETQYF. The CDR3 DNA reads as TGTGCCATCAGCCCAGACCAAGAGACCCAGTACTTC.

This chain links TRBV7-2 with TRBJ2-3, with D tentatively TRBD1 (5 bases). Germline CDR1 and CDR2: SGHTA and FQGNSA. V lost 5 bases and J 6 bases, leaving 18 bases between the germline ends. The CDR3 runs to 15 residues. CDR3 in DNA: TGTGCCAGCAGCCCCGGGCTAAGGGGTGTGGATACGCAGTATTTT. Its translation: CASSPGLRGVDTQYF.

The gene calls are TRBV20-1 and TRBJ2-1; 10 bases align to TRBD2. In germline, CDR1 is DFQATT, CDR2 SNEGSKA (reference sequence). This CDR3 comprises 14 residues. J was trimmed by 7 bases and V by 6 bases; bases with no gene match: 9. The CDR3 protein is CSADSGRPGNEQFF. The CDR3 DNA reads TGCAGTGCCGATAGCGGGAGGCCAGGGAATGAGCAGTTCTTC.

This clonotype was seen a few times. This rearrangement joins TRBV6-5 to TRBJ2-1; D assignment may be TRBD1 or TRBD2 (5 bases each). CDR3 size: 16 residues. Germline CDR1 and CDR2: MNHEY and SVGAGI. The V end was cut by 0 bases, the J end by 5 bases, with 14 bases between. As DNA, the CDR3 is TGTGCCAGCAGTTACTCGCTGGGGGTCAGGGACAATGAGCAGTTCTTC. This sequence encodes CASSYSLGVRDNEQFF.

This chain links TRBV24-1 with TRBJ2-1; 8 positions match TRBD2. The V gene's germline CDR1 is KGHDR and CDR2 SFDVKD. The CDR3 sequence is 16 residues long. With 1 base clipped from V and 10 bases from J, the junction kept 11 bases outside the gene matches. The CDR3 DNA sequence: TGTGCCACCAGTGATTTCCTAGCGGGTGGCCGGGTGGAGCAGTTCTTC. This codes for CATSDFLAGGRVEQFF.

The V and J genes are TRBV15 and TRBJ1-1; D remains ambiguous. Per germline, CDR1 LNHNV and CDR2 YYDKDF (reference sequence). This CDR3 has 11 amino acids. V was cut by 0 bases and J by 7 bases, with 3 bases left in between. The CDR3 nucleotides are TGTGCCACCAGCAGAGATCATGAAGCTTTCTTT. It encodes CATSRDHEAFF.

This clonotype was seen only a few times. V usage is TRBV6-1 and J usage is TRBJ2-1; D might be TRBD1 (6 bases). This CDR3 is 16 amino acids long. CDR1 is MNHNS, CDR2 SASEGT, per germline. V shed 6 bases and J shed 2 bases, with 17 bases lying between them. Here the CDR3 DNA reads TGTGCCAGCAGGATCGAAGGGGGAGACGCCTACAATGAGCAGTTCTTC. Translated, it gives CASRIEGGDAYNEQFF.